The present T cell receptor (beta chain) was sequenced within a study of PD-L1 blockade in urothelial cancer. Trimming removed 4 bases from V and 0 bases from J, with 7 bases in between. Germline V lookup: CDR1 ENHRY, CDR2 SYGVKD. The CDR3 length is 14 residues. Libraries were prepared by immunoSEQ multiplex PCR; TCRdb keeps only in-frame clonotypes and omits some of them. The data contain under 35,000 clones, 75% to 90% of them seen just once; the ten biggest clones take up under 4.5%. The material sequenced was PBMCs, taken around atezolizumab (anti-PD-L1) treatment. The chain carries TRBV10-3 and TRBJ1-3; tentative D call: TRBD1 (6 bases). The source is a man aged 45 to 65 with urothelial cancer. Here the CDR3 reads CAISGTDSGNTIYF. CDR3 in DNA: TGTGCCATCAGTGGGACAGACTCTGGAAACACCATATATTTT.